This T cell receptor (beta chain) was recorded in a study of T cell responses to AZD1222 COVID-19 vaccine. Sequencing used immunoSEQ multiplex PCR; TCRdb keeps in-frame clones, though not all of them. The sample shows over 85,000 clones, 85% to 90% of them seen only once. CDR3 size: 17 residues. CDR1 is PRHDT, CDR2 FYEKMQ, per germline (reference sequence). The ends were cut back, 0 bases at V and 1 base at J, with 15 bases in the middle. Material: peripheral blood, obtained 28 days after the second AZD1222 dose. The chain couples TRBV13 to TRBJ1-1; D gene ambiguous. The receptor was derived from an adult who received the AZD1222 COVID-19 vaccine. CDR3 protein: CASSLGLSTQQNTEAFF. The DNA of the CDR3 is TGTGCCAGCAGCTTAGGCCTCTCAACACAGCAGAACACTGAAGCTTTCTTT. Supplemented by reference TRBV13 and TRBJ1-1, the full variable domain reads AAGVIQSPRHLIKEKRETATLKCYPIPRHDTVYWYQQGPGQDPQFLISFYEKMQSDKGSIPDRFSAQQFSDYHSELNMSSLELGDSALYFCASSLGLSTQQNTEAFFGQGTRLTVV.